One and the same sample provided the 19 T cell receptor beta chains below, sequenced in a study of cytomegalovirus exposure and HLA in healthy donors. With 60 Vbeta and 13 Jbeta primers, the PCR was carried out. The method was immunoSEQ multiplex PCR; TCRdb's version includes in-frame clones alone and lacks a portion of them. The repertoire consists of around 200,000 clones, with 81% occurring once and the leading ten covering approximately 3.9%. The specimen was PBMCs. The receptors originated from a man aged 45-60 years in good health and CMV-seronegative.

The V call is TRBV6-1, the J call TRBJ1-5, with 9 bases identical to TRBD1. Per germline, CDR1 MNHNS and CDR2 SASEGT. CDR3 length: 15 amino acids. V lost 5 bases and J lost 5; bases outside the gene matches: 7. DNA for the CDR3: TGTGCCAGCAGTCCTCAAGACAGGGGGTATCAGCCCCAGCATTTT. This encodes CASSPQDRGYQPQHF.

J is TRBJ1-5 and V is TRBV15; tentatively, D is TRBD1 (6 bases). Germline V gives CDR1 LNHNV, CDR2 YYDKDF (reference sequence). V lost 1 base to trimming and J lost 0 bases, with 10 bases between them. The CDR3 is made up of 16 amino acids. The CDR3 sequence is CATSRVRDISNQPQHF. The CDR3 coding sequence is TGTGCCACCAGCAGAGTCAGGGACATTAGCAATCAGCCCCAGCATTTT.

The rearrangement joins TRBV7-8 to TRBJ2-3; 9 positions agree with TRBD2. CDR1 is SGHVS, CDR2 FQNEAQ, per germline. J was trimmed by 2 bases and V by 1 base; bases with no gene match: 4. The CDR3 contains 16 residues. The CDR3 loop is CASSLVASGATDTQYF. The CDR3 bases are TGTGCCAGCAGCTTAGTCGCTAGCGGGGCCACAGATACGCAGTATTTT.

This chain uses TRBV19 with TRBJ1-2, with 7 bases identical to TRBD1. V was clipped by 3 bases and J by 4 bases; unmatched bases: 5. The CDR3 extends over 14 amino acids. Per the germline V gene, CDR1 is LNHDA and CDR2 is SQIVND (reference sequence). The CDR3 DNA reads as TGTGCCAGTAGTATGGCAGGGGGATCCTATGGCTACACCTTC. Translated, it gives CASSMAGGSYGYTF.

The rearrangement joins TRBV27 to TRBJ2-7, with D tentatively TRBD1 (7 bases). Germline CDR1 MNHEY, CDR2 SMNVEV (reference sequence). Deletions cut 3 bases from V and 1 base from J, with 13 bases between. The CDR3 has 15 amino acids. The CDR3 reads CASSFAGQLSYEQYF. The CDR3 bases are TGTGCCAGCAGTTTCGCGGGACAGTTATCCTACGAGCAGTACTTC.

The chain is built from TRBV6-5 and TRBJ2-7; the D gene is possibly TRBD2 (5 bases). The germline V gene has CDR1 MNHEY and CDR2 SVGAGI. CDR3 length: 15 residues. The V end was cut by 0 bases, the J end by 1 base, with 10 bases between. Here the CDR3 reads CASSYSFGESYEQYF. Written as DNA, the CDR3 is TGTGCCAGCAGTTACTCGTTCGGGGAATCCTACGAGCAGTACTTC.

A single count supports this clone. The rearrangement uses TRBV27 and TRBJ2-4; TRBD2 agrees at 9 bases. The CDR3 is 15 residues long. Germline CDR1 and CDR2: MNHEY and SMNVEV (reference sequence). V lost 5 bases to trimming and J lost 0 bases; unmatched junction nucleotides: 2. The CDR3 DNA reads TGTGCCAGCAGTCGTAGCGGGGGAGCCAAAAACATTCAGTACTTC. As protein: CASSRSGGAKNIQYF.

V and J are TRBV14 and TRBJ2-1; TRBD1 agrees at 7 bases. Germline CDR1 and CDR2: SGHDN and FVKESK. The V gene end was trimmed by 4 bases and the J gene end by 6 bases; junction bases not matched to a gene: 12. This CDR3 has 16 amino acids. CDR3 region: CASSLPGQRSINEQFF. As DNA, the CDR3 is TGTGCCAGCAGCCTCCCGGGACAGAGGAGTATCAATGAGCAGTTCTTC. Combining the CDR3 with reference TRBV14 and TRBJ2-1 gives the whole variable domain EAGVTQFPSHSVIEKGQTVTLRCDPISGHDNLYWYRRVMGKEIKFLLHFVKESKQDESGMPNNRFLAERTGGTYSTLKVQPAELEDSGVYFCASSLPGQRSINEQFFGPGTRLTVL.

The chain recombines TRBV6-5 with TRBJ1-1, with TRBD1 as a possible D gene (6 bases). The CDR3 extends over 15 amino acids. Trimming left V 5 bases short and J 5 bases short, with 18 bases between. In germline, CDR1 is MNHEY, CDR2 SVGAGI. Written as DNA, the CDR3 is TGTGCCAGCAGTCTTGGGGGCGGGGGGAGGACTGAAGCTTTCTTT. Protein: CASSLGGGGRTEAFF.

The chain recombines TRBV9 with TRBJ1-2; 10 bases are a match to TRBD1. Trimming at V came to 3 bases and at J to 5 bases, leaving 4 bases not matched to a gene. Germline lookup yields CDR1 SGDLS and CDR2 YYNGEE. This CDR3 has 14 amino acids. The CDR3 region has the DNA TGTGCCAGCAGCGGGACAGGGGGAAGGTATGGCTACACCTTC. Protein product: CASSGTGGRYGYTF.

This chain joins TRBV18 and TRBJ1-2; D perhaps matches TRBD1 (5 bases). With 3 bases removed from V and 2 bases from J, the gap between germline ends came to 10 bases. The CDR3 length is 14 residues. Germline V lookup: CDR1 KGHSH, CDR2 LQKENI. CDR3 residues: CASSPTQANYGYTF. As DNA, the CDR3 is TGTGCCAGCTCACCTACACAGGCAAACTATGGCTACACCTTC.

The V and J genes are TRBV4-3 and TRBJ2-5; 13 bases fit TRBD2. This CDR3 is built from 17 residues. The germline CDR1 and CDR2 sequences are LGHNA and YSLEER. With 4 bases clipped from V and 4 bases from J, the junction kept 9 bases outside the gene matches. CDR3 region: CASSLSLRLAGGETQYF. Written as DNA, the CDR3 is TGCGCCAGCAGCCTATCCCTGCGACTAGCGGGGGGAGAGACCCAGTACTTC.

V is TRBV4-1 and J is TRBJ1-1, with TRBD1 as a possible D gene (5 bases). The CDR3 spans 14 residues. V lost 3 bases and J 4 bases, leaving 12 bases between the germline ends. Per germline, CDR1 MGHRA and CDR2 YSYEKL. The CDR3 spells CASSHPAGGTEAFF. In nucleotides, the CDR3 is TGCGCCAGCAGCCACCCCGCCGGGGGCACTGAAGCTTTCTTT.

A few counts support this clone. The chain has TRBV5-6 and TRBJ1-1, with D perhaps matching TRBD1 (5 bases). The V gene's germline CDR1 is SGHDT and CDR2 YYEEEE. This CDR3 has 15 amino acids. V was shortened by 4 bases and J by 3 bases, with 16 bases between the two germline ends. CDR3 in DNA: TGTGCCAGCAGCCCCAGTGGCAGGGCCTACACTGAAGCTTTCTTT. Translated, it gives CASSPSGRAYTEAFF.

This clone was recorded only once. The rearrangement links TRBV6-5 to TRBJ1-1; 10 bases are shared with TRBD1. There are 14 residues in the CDR3. The ends lost 8 bases at V and 1 base at J; junction bases unmatched: 4. Germline lookup yields CDR1 MNHEY and CDR2 SVGAGI. In DNA, the CDR3 is TGTGCCAGCTCCCGGACAGGGGGGAACACTGAAGCTTTCTTT. Translation: CASSRTGGNTEAFF.

The genes are TRBV10-2 and TRBJ2-5, with 7 bases matching TRBD2. In germline, CDR1 is WSHSY, CDR2 SAAADI. The junction had 6 bases not matched to a gene; V was cut back by 8 bases and J by 3 bases. The CDR3 consists of 13 residues. The CDR3: CASREAGKETQYF. In nucleotides, the CDR3 is TGCGCCAGCCGGGAAGCGGGGAAAGAGACCCAGTACTTC.

This clone was seen a handful of times. The chain uses TRBV5-6 and TRBJ2-5; D possibly corresponds to TRBD1 (5 bases). The germline CDR1 and CDR2 sequences are SGHDT and YYEEEE. V lost 7 bases and J lost 4, with 14 bases in between. The CDR3 has 13 amino acids. The CDR3 here is CASRAQGRETQYF. The CDR3 nucleotides read TGTGCCAGCCGCGCCCAGGGCCGAGAGACCCAGTACTTC. The whole variable domain, remainder taken from reference TRBV5-6 and TRBJ2-5, is DAGVTQSPTHLIKTRGQQVTLRCSPKSGHDTVSWYQQALGQGPQFIFQYYEEEERQRGNFPDRFSGHQFPNYSSELNVNALLLGDSALYLCASRAQGRETQYFGPGTRLLVL.

A single count supports this clone. The CDR3 nucleotides are TGTGCCAGCAGCTTAGCGCGGGAAGATACGCAGTATTTT. It translates to CASSLAREDTQYF. J is TRBJ2-3 and V is TRBV7-2; D perhaps matches TRBD2 (6 bases). Germline V gives CDR1 SGHTA, CDR2 FQGNSA. CDR3 size: 13 residues. V was trimmed by 0 bases and J by 5 bases, leaving 6 bases between them.

This clone was counted only a few times. The V call is TRBV11-2, the J call TRBJ2-7, with TRBD1 as a possible D gene (5 bases). The V end lost 6 bases, the J end lost 6 bases, and 15 bases lay between the germline ends. Germline V CDR1 and CDR2: SGHAT, FQNNGV. There are 13 residues in the CDR3. The CDR3 reads CASRDPKQAEQYF. DNA of the CDR3: TGTGCCAGCAGGGACCCGAAACAGGCCGAGCAGTACTTC. Full variable domain (remainder filled in from reference TRBV11-2 and TRBJ2-7): EAGVAQSPRYKIIEKRQSVAFWCNPISGHATLYWYQQILGQGPKLLIQFQNNGVVDDSQLPKDRFSAERLKGVDSTLKIQPAKLEDSAVYLCASRDPKQAEQYFGPGTRLTVT.